Presented here are 19 T cell receptor beta chains from one specimen sequenced in a study of regulatory T cells in long-lasting Graves disease. The authors built TCR beta libraries using iRepertoire HTBI primers and Arm-PCR of CDR3 regions. TCRdb processed the multiplex PCR reads anew with MiXCR; each CDR3 protein has one entry. In the table there are around 460,000 distinct CDR3 sequences, 14% of which are singletons. Time point here: newly diagnosed GD, antithyroid drugs for less than 3 months. From RNA extracted from PBMCs, the TCR library was made. This sample also appeared in a second study, on T cells in Graves' hyperthyroidism and ophthalmopathy.

The source was peripheral blood mononuclear cells (PBMCs), collected at new diagnosis, from a patient treated with antithyroid drugs. All receptors derive from a woman between 45 and 65 years old with Graves disease.

CDR3 coding DNA: TGTGCCAGCAGCGAGGGACAGGGGAACACCGGGGAGCTGTTTTTT. It codes for CASSEGQGNTGELFF. The V call is TRBV11-2, the J call TRBJ2-2; 9 nucleotides align to TRBD1. Trimming removed 5 bases from V and 1 base from J; junction bases left unmatched: 2. This CDR3 is built from 15 residues. Germline V lookup: CDR1 SGHAT, CDR2 FQNNGV.

This clonotype was seen only a few times. CDR3 protein: CASSSYRVLGSYEQYF. Here the CDR3 DNA reads TGTGCCAGCAGTTCATACAGGGTTTTAGGCTCCTACGAGCAGTACTTC. The chain carries TRBV27 and TRBJ2-7, with D possibly matching TRBD1 (6 bases). V was pared by 4 bases and J by 0 bases, with 16 bases between. The CDR3 totals 16 residues. Germline V gene lookup returns CDR1 MNHEY and CDR2 SMNVEV (reference sequence).

Written as DNA, the CDR3 is TGTGCCAGCAGCCAAGACTCGGCTAGCGGGAGCCACGAGCAGTACTTC. Translating it yields CASSQDSASGSHEQYF. The rearrangement links TRBV3-1 to TRBJ2-7, with TRBD2 identical over 10 bases. The germline V gene has CDR1 LGHDT and CDR2 YNNKEL (reference sequence). The CDR3 extends over 16 amino acids. The V segment lost 0 bases and the J segment 5 bases; nucleotides outside the gene matches: 7.

This clonotype was seen a few times. This chain uses TRBV6-1 with TRBJ2-1, with TRBD2 matching over 14 bases. Looked up from germline, CDR1 is MNHNS and CDR2 is SASEGT. CDR3 length equals 16 residues. J was trimmed by 4 bases and V by 6 bases; bases with no gene match: 5. The CDR3 loop reads CASRMGLAGAYNEQFF. CDR3 nucleotides: TGTGCCAGCAGAATGGGACTAGCGGGAGCATACAATGAGCAGTTCTTC.

A few counts support this clonotype. CDR3 coding DNA: TGCAGTGCTAGAGCCCCCTGGGTAGGGGGGGAAGAGACCCAGTACTTC. Its protein product is CSARAPWVGGEETQYF. V is TRBV20-1 and J is TRBJ2-5, with a weak D call TRBD2 (7 bases). The CDR3 extends over 16 amino acids. Trimming pared 1 base from V and 3 bases from J, leaving 18 bases between. CDR1 and CDR2 from the germline V gene are DFQATT and SNEGSKA (reference sequence).

The sample holds many counts of this clonotype. A read error may account for a junction end that differs from germline. The chain couples TRBV10-2 to TRBJ1-5; 9 nucleotides agree with TRBD1. CDR1 and CDR2 (germline): WSHSY, SAAADI. The CDR3 length is 15 residues. CDR3 nucleotides: TGTGCCAGCAGTCCCGGGACAGGGTTCAATCAGCCCCAGCATTTT. Translating it yields CASSPGTGFNQPQHF.

This clonotype came up many times. J is TRBJ1-5 and V is TRBV2; D gene uncertain. The CDR3 has 14 amino acids. V lost 3 bases and J lost 5, with 11 bases in between. Germline assignment: CDR1 SNHLY and CDR2 FYNNEI. CDR3 sequence (DNA): TGTGCCAGCAGTGAGAACCCGGCCCATCAGCCCCAGCATTTT. Translating gives CASSENPAHQPQHF.

This clonotype was detected ten times or more. The chain links TRBV7-3 to TRBJ2-3; D may be TRBD2 (6 bases). Germline CDR1 reads SGHTA; CDR2 reads FQGTGA. V was cut by 2 bases and J by 2 bases, with 11 bases left in between. CDR3 length equals 15 residues. The CDR3 DNA reads TGTGCCAGCAGCTTACAGGCGGGATACACAGATACGCAGTATTTT. Translating gives CASSLQAGYTDTQYF.

This clonotype came up many times. V gene TRBV28 combines with J gene TRBJ1-2; 9 bases match TRBD1. The V and J ends lost 6 bases and 3 bases, in that order; junction bases with no gene match: 2. This CDR3 has 13 residues. CDR1 MDHEN and CDR2 SYDVKM come from the germline V gene. The chain's CDR3 is CASSRTGDYGYTF. CDR3 bases: TGTGCCAGCAGCCGGACAGGGGACTATGGCTACACCTTC.

This clonotype appeared many times. The chain links TRBV6-2 or TRBV6-3 to TRBJ1-4; D ambiguous. The CDR3 is 18 residues long. Germline V lookup: CDR1 MNHEY, CDR2 SVGEGT. V gave up 6 bases and J gave up 3 bases, with 23 bases separating them. In DNA form, the CDR3 reads TGTGCCAGCAGATTAGACATCAACCCACCTCAGGCTAATGAAAAACTGTTTTTT. This encodes CASRLDINPPQANEKLFF.

This clonotype has only a few counts. The chain recombines TRBV7-2 with TRBJ2-7; TRBD1 agrees at 9 bases. Germline CDR1 SGHTA, CDR2 FQGNSA. The ends lost 1 base at V and 3 bases at J; junction bases unmatched: 4. This CDR3 contains 15 residues. The CDR3 coding sequence is TGTGCCAGCAGCTTAGGAGGGACAGGGCTCTACGAGCAGTACTTC. This translates into CASSLGGTGLYEQYF.

This clonotype was counted ten times or more. The chain joins TRBV6-1 to TRBJ2-7; 7 bases agree with TRBD1. The CDR3 extends over 14 amino acids. J lost 2 bases, V lost 6 bases, and 7 bases had no gene match. In germline, CDR1 is MNHNS, CDR2 SASEGT. CDR3 in amino acids: CASRPTGIPYEQYF. The CDR3 DNA is TGTGCCAGCAGGCCGACAGGGATCCCCTACGAGCAGTACTTC.

This chain links TRBV6-9 with TRBJ1-1, with 7 nucleotides matching TRBD1. V shed 3 bases, J shed 4 bases, and the junction held 11 bases outside the gene matches. Germline loops: CDR1 MNHGY, CDR2 SVAAGI. The CDR3 contains 16 residues. CDR3 in amino acids: CASSYWGAGGSTEAFF. The CDR3 nucleotides read TGTGCCAGCAGTTACTGGGGTGCAGGGGGAAGCACTGAAGCTTTCTTT.

This clonotype was recorded many times. The V and J genes are TRBV6-1 and TRBJ2-7; D is unresolved. Germline CDR1 MNHNS, CDR2 SASEGT. Trimming stripped 0 bases from V and 7 bases from J, with 7 bases between. The CDR3 totals 12 residues. The CDR3 nucleotides read TGTGCCAGCAGTGAAGCGCTTCAAGAGCAGTACTTC. It translates to CASSEALQEQYF.

There are many counts of this clonotype. V usage is TRBV28 and J usage is TRBJ1-2, with D hard to call. Between the trimmed V and J ends, which lost 4 bases and 4 bases, there was a span of 4 bases. This CDR3 is built from 11 residues. Germline CDR1 MDHEN, CDR2 SYDVKM. The CDR3 DNA follows: TGTGCCAGCAGTTCCCTCTATGGCTACACCTTC. Protein sequence: CASSSLYGYTF.

Many counts were recorded for this clonotype. The V gene is TRBV18, the J gene TRBJ2-5; the match to TRBD1 covers 7 bases. Germline V gene sequence: CDR1 KGHSH, CDR2 LQKENI. The trim removed 0 bases at V and 2 bases at J, leaving 3 bases unmatched. CDR3 length: 15 residues. The CDR3 here is CASSPPGTVQETQYF. The CDR3 region has the DNA TGTGCCAGCTCACCACCAGGGACAGTACAAGAGACCCAGTACTTC.

This clonotype was recorded at least ten times. V is TRBV28 and J is TRBJ1-1; 7 bases are a match to TRBD1. The CDR3 is made up of 15 amino acids. Germline CDR1 and CDR2: MDHEN and SYDVKM. The trim removed 5 bases at V and 4 bases at J, leaving 10 bases unmatched. The CDR3: CASSPPQGVVTEAFF. The DNA for the CDR3 is TGTGCCAGCAGTCCACCCCAGGGGGTGGTCACTGAAGCTTTCTTT.

This clonotype has a count of ten or more. The V call is TRBV28, the J call TRBJ2-1; TRBD1 aligns across 7 bases. The CDR3 extends over 15 amino acids. V lost 1 base and J lost 4; bases outside the gene matches: 4. Germline V gives CDR1 MDHEN, CDR2 SYDVKM. CDR3 bases: TGTGCCAGCAGTTTATCCCCGGGACAGTACAATGAGCAGTTCTTC. Its translation: CASSLSPGQYNEQFF.

This clonotype has just a few counts. The chain uses TRBV11-2 and TRBJ2-7; D not resolved. Germline-derived CDR1 and CDR2 are SGHAT and FQNNGV. V lost 0 bases, J lost 2 bases, and 8 bases lay in between. This CDR3 comprises 14 residues. The CDR3 DNA is TGTGCCAGCAGCTTAGATTACACACCCTACGAGCAGTACTTC. It is translated as CASSLDYTPYEQYF.